Given below is one TCR beta chain in context. Other DNA sequences in this specimen translate into the identical CDR3. These data are taken from a study of blood T cell repertoires in COVID-19. The wider study: COVID-19 samples collected from the United States, Italy and Spain covered acute and convalescent phases.

Germline CDR1 reads SEHNR; CDR2 reads FQNEAQ (reference sequence). J gave up 5 bases and V 5 bases, and 3 bases lay outside the gene matches. This CDR3 region has 13 residues. Participant age was about 18 to 89 years, and participants resided in fewer than 25 US areas. A PCR-confirmed or clinician-diagnosed COVID-19 case had contacted exposed participants within 2 weeks of entry. In the original workflow: Scientists estimated how many nucleated cells there were by amplifying reference gene primers. The method was immunoSEQ multiplex PCR; TCRdb's version includes in-frame clones alone and lacks a portion of them. V, J and clone size derive from that table, while D and trimming were established from the DNA sequence. The sample holds under 400,000 clones, roughly 90% seen once.

The sequenced sample was PBMCs or T cells enriched from blood (not recorded which). The receptor was isolated from a woman in her twenties or thirties who had been exposed to COVID-19. This chain joins TRBV7-9 and TRBJ1-2, with 9 bases that match TRBD1. The CDR3, as DNA: TGTGCCAGCAGCCCCGGGACAGGGTATGGCTACACCTTC. This encodes CASSPGTGYGYTF.